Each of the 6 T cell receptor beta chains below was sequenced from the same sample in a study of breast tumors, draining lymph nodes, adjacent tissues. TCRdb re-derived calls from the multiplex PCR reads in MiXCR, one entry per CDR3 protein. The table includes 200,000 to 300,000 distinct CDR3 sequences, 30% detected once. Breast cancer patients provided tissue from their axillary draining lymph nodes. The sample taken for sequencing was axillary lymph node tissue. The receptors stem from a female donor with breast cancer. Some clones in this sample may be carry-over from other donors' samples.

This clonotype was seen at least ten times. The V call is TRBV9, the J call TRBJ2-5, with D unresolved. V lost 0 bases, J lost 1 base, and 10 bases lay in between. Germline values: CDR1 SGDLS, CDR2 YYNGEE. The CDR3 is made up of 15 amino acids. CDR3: CASSVEATPQETQYF. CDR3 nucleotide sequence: TGTGCCAGCAGCGTAGAGGCTACTCCCCAAGAGACCCAGTACTTC.

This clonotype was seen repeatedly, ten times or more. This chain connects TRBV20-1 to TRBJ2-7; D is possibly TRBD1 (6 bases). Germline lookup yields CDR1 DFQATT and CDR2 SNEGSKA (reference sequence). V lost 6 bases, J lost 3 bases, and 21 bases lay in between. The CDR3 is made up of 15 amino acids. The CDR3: CSARPASRGSYEQYF. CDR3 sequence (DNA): TGCAGTGCCAGACCAGCCAGCAGGGGAAGCTACGAGCAGTACTTC.

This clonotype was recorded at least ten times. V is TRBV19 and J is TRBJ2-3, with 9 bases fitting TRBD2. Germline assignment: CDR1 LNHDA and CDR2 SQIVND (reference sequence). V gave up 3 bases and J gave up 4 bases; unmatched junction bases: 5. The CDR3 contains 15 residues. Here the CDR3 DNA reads TGTGCCAGTAGTATCGGCGGGAGGGGTGCAGATACGCAGTATTTT. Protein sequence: CASSIGGRGADTQYF.

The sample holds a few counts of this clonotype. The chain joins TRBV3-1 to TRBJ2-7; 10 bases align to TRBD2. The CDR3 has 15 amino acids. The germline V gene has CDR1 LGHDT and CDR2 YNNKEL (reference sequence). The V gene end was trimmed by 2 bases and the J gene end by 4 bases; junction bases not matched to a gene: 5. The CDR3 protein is CASSQPSSGSYEQYF. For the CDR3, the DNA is TGTGCCAGCAGCCAACCCTCTAGCGGGAGTTACGAGCAGTACTTC.

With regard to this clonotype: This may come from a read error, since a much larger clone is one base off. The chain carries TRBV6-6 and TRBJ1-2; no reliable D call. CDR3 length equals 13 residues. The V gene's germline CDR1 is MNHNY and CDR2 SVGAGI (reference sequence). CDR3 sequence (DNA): TGTGCCGGCAGTCACTCGTTGACGGATGGCTACACCTTC. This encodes CAGSHSLTDGYTF.

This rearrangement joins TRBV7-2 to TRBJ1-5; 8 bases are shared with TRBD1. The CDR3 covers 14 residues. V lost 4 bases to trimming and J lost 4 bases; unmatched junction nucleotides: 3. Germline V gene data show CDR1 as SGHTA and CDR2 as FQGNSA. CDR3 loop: CASSSRTGNQPQHF. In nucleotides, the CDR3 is TGTGCCAGCAGCTCCCGGACAGGGAATCAGCCCCAGCATTTT.